The following is a TCR beta chain sequence with its context. Its antigen is not identified. Profiling relied on immunoSEQ multiplex PCR, and the TCRdb table lists in-frame clones only, not all of them. This table holds around 60,000 clones, 80% to 95% found once. The CDR3 consists of 12 residues. CDR1 is KGHSH and CDR2 is LQKENI in the germline V gene. Between the trimmed V and J ends, which lost 5 bases and 2 bases, there was a span of 7 bases. These data are taken from a study of cytomegalovirus exposure and HLA in healthy donors. Whole-study results and caveats: In vitro, three CMV-associated chains proved specific for CMV antigens. Most TCR sequences showed up rarely, but some public TCRs showed up in many donors. The study listed 150 to 200 cytomegalovirus-associated TCR beta chains.

The donors were part of the roughly 120-subject validation cohort, which stood apart from the 666-subject first cohort. The sample comprised PBMCs. J is TRBJ2-7 and V is TRBV18; D not resolved. The receptor's source is a man aged 18 to 35 in good health and CMV-seronegative. CDR3 sequence: CASSGQAYEQYF. CDR3 nucleotides: TGTGCCAGCTCAGGGCAAGCCTACGAGCAGTACTTC.